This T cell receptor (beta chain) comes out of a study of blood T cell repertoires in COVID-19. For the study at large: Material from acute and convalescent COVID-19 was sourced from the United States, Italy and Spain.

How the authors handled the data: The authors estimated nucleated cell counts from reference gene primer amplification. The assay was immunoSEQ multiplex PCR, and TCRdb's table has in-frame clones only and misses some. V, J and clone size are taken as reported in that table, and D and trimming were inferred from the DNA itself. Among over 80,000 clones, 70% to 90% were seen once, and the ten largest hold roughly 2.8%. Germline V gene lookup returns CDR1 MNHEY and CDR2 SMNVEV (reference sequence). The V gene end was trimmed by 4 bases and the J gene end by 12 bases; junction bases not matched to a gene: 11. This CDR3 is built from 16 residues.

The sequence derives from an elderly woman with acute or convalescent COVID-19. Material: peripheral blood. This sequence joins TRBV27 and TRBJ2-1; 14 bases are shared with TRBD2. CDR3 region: CASSSLPRLAGGAQFF. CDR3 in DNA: TGTGCCAGCAGTTCCTTGCCGAGACTAGCGGGGGGGGCGCAGTTCTTC.